Listed here is a single T cell receptor beta chain. These data originate in a study of blood T cell repertoires in COVID-19. As handled by the study authors: Reference gene primer amplification in the assay estimated nucleated cell counts. Profiling relied on immunoSEQ multiplex PCR, and the TCRdb table lists in-frame clones only, not all of them. The DNA was the basis for D and trimming; V, J and clone size are from that table. The table has more than 300,000 clones, about 90% seen once; the top ten hold around 0.98%. Germline V lookup: CDR1 MNHEY, CDR2 SVGAGI. The trim removed 6 bases at V and 7 bases at J, leaving 7 bases unmatched. The CDR3 extends over 13 amino acids. Enrollment of patients from Seattle took place during active infection, with longitudinal follow-up.

This receptor was identified in a woman in her forties with COVID-19, enrolled during active disease. The sample was peripheral blood. The chain uses TRBV6-5 and TRBJ1-2, with TRBD1 identical over 8 bases. The CDR3: CASRSHRGGGYTF. The DNA of the CDR3 is TGTGCCAGCAGATCACACAGGGGGGGTGGCTACACCTTC.